The 5 T cell receptor beta chains below were found in one sample sequenced in a study of T-cell reconstitution after alpha-beta-depleted transplantation in children. A library of TCRbeta sequences, prepared with unique molecular identifiers, was generated. Each CDR3 protein gets one entry after TCRdb re-called the PCR reads with MiXCR. The repertoire holds about 830,000 distinct CDR3 sequences, with less than 20% as singletons. The starting material was PBMCs, mostly from graft donor cells, obtained 360 days after TCRalphabeta/CD19-depleted stem cell transplant. These TCRs come from a male patient younger than 18 who had a stem cell transplant for acute lymphoblastic leukemia, so the T cells may come from the graft donor.

With regard to this clonotype: One junction end disagrees with the germline gene, perhaps due to a read error. The chain links TRBV19 to TRBJ1-1; D not resolved. Germline CDR1 reads LNHDA; CDR2 reads SQIVND (reference sequence). The CDR3 is made up of 12 amino acids. The CDR3 loop is CACRWGNTEAFF. CDR3 DNA: TGTGCCTGTAGGTGGGGGAACACTGAAGCTTTCTTT.

This clonotype was recorded at least ten times. The V gene is TRBV12-3 or TRBV12-4, the J gene TRBJ2-5; possibly TRBD1 for D (7 bases). Trimming took off 7 bases at V and 4 bases at J, with 22 bases between the two ends. The CDR3 covers 16 residues. Here the CDR3 DNA reads TGTGCCAGCACCCTGGAGGGGGCCCGAGGTTCAGAGACCCAGTACTTC. Its protein is CASTLEGARGSETQYF.

The rearrangement uses TRBV5-1 and TRBJ2-5; the D gene is possibly TRBD2 (5 bases). This CDR3 spans 12 amino acids. Trimming left V 4 bases short and J 6 bases short, with 10 bases between. Germline V lookup: CDR1 SGHRS, CDR2 YFSETQ. CDR3 sequence reads: CASSLTGKTQYF. Here the CDR3 DNA reads TGCGCCAGCAGCCTGACGGGAAAGACCCAGTACTTC.

This clonotype was detected only a few times. This chain links TRBV20-1 with TRBJ2-7; TRBD2 is a possible D gene (5 bases). Germline values: CDR1 DFQATT, CDR2 SNEGSKA (reference sequence). This CDR3 has 11 amino acids. V lost 4 bases and J lost 6, with 10 bases in between. The CDR3 protein is CSANRGGEQYF. In nucleotides, the CDR3 is TGCAGTGCTAACCGCGGAGGCGAGCAGTACTTC.

V gene TRBV9 combines with J gene TRBJ2-3; 7 bases line up with TRBD2. CDR1 is SGDLS and CDR2 is YYNGEE in the germline V gene. The CDR3 spans 17 residues. Trimming removed 0 bases from V and 3 bases from J; junction bases left unmatched: 10. DNA for the CDR3: TGTGCCAGCAGCGTAGGAAATACGGCGGGGGTTACAGATACGCAGTATTTT. It is translated as CASSVGNTAGVTDTQYF.